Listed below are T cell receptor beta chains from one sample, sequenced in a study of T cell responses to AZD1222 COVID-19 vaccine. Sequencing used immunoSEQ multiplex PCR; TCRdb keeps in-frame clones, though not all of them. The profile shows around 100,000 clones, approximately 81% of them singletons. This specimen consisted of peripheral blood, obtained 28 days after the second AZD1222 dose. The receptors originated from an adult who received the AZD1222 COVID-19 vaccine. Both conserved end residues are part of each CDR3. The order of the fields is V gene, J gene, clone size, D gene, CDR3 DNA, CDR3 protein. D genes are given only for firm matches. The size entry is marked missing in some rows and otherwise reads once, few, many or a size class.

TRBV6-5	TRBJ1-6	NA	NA	TGTGCCAGCACACAGGGTACTGATTCACCCCTCCACTTT	CASTQGTDSPLHF
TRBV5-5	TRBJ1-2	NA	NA	TGTGCCAGCAGCCCCCGGGGGGGATCGGTCTATGGCTACACCTTC	CASSPRGGSVYGYTF
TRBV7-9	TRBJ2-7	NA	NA	TGTGCCAGCAGCCGAGGGGGAGGGAGATCCTACGAGCAGTACTTC	CASSRGGGRSYEQYF
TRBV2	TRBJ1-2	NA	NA	TGTGCCAGCAGTGACGCACAGGGCCGAGGCTATGGCTACACCTTC	CASSDAQGRGYGYTF
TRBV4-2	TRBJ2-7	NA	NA	TGTGCCAGCAGCATAGGCAATTCCTACGAGCAGTACTTC	CASSIGNSYEQYF
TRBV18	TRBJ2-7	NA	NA	TGTGCCAGCTCACCTGATCACGGGAACGAGCAGTATTTC	CASSPDHGNEQYF
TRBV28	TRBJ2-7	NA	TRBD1	TGTGCCAGCAGCTCACAGGGGGCTCAGTCTGACGAGCAGTACTTC	CASSSQGAQSDEQYF
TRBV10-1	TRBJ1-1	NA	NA	TGCGCCAGCAGTGAGTCGAGATTTTTAGGGCACGACACTGAAGCTTTCTTT	CASSESRFLGHDTEAFF
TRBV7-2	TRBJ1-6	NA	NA	TGTGCCAGCAGCTTAGGGTCGGGAAGCTCACCCCTCCACTTT	CASSLGSGSSPLHF
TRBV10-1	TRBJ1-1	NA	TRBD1	TGCGCCAGCAGCGATGCCGGGACAGGGTTTACTGAAGCTTTCTTT	CASSDAGTGFTEAFF
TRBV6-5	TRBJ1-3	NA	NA	TGTGCCAGCAGTTACCTTCCGGGACCCCCGAGGAACACCATATATTTT	CASSYLPGPPRNTIYF
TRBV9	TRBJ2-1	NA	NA	TGTGCCAGCAGCCCCGAGGCCAGGGCCCATGAGCAGTTCTTC	CASSPEARAHEQFF
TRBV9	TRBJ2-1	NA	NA	TGTGCCAGCAGCTTAGGTGGTGGGGTCATGGAGCAGTTCTTC	CASSLGGGVMEQFF
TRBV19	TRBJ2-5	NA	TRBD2	TGTGCCAGTAGTATTACCACTAGCGGATATCAAGAGACCCAGTACTTC	CASSITTSGYQETQYF
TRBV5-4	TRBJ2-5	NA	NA	TGTGCCAGCAGCTTGGTAGGCTTACAAGAGACCCAGTACTTC	CASSLVGLQETQYF
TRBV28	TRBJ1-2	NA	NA	TGTGCCAGCAGGGAGGTTGGCTACACCTTC	CASREVGYTF
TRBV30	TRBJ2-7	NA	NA	TGTGCCTGGGCCCCATTCAACAACGCCGAGCAGTACTTC	CAWAPFNNAEQYF
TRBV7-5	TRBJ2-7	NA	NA	TGTGCCAGAAGCTTATTCCTCCGCGAGCAGTACTTC	CARSLFLREQYF
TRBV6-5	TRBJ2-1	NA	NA	TGTGCCAGCAGTTACCTCGCAGGGAACAATGAGCAGTTCTTC	CASSYLAGNNEQFF
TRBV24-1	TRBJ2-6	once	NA	TGTGCCACCAGTGATTCACCCAGTTACAGGGAGTCGGCCAACGTCCTGACTTTC	CATSDSPSYRESANVLTF
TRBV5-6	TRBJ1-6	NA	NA	TGTGCCAGCAGCTTCCGTGTCGGGATGAATTCACCCCTCCACTTT	CASSFRVGMNSPLHF
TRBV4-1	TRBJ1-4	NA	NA	TGCGCCAGCAGCCAACCGGACATCCCTGAAAAACTGTTTTTT	CASSQPDIPEKLFF
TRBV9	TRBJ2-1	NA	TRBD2	TGTGCCAGCAGCGCCGAAGGCGGGGGGGCGTATGAGCAGTTCTTC	CASSAEGGGAYEQFF
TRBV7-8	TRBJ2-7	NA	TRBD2	TGTGCCAGCAGCTTTAGCGGGGGGTACTCCTACGAGCAGTACTTC	CASSFSGGYSYEQYF
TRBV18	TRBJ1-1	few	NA	TGTGCCAGCTCTCAGGGTACCGCTGAAGCTTTCTTT	CASSQGTAEAFF
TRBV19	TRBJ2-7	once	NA	TGTGCCAGTAGTCGCTCGGGAGTATCAAACGAGCAGTACTTC	CASSRSGVSNEQYF
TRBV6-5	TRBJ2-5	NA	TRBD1	TGTGCCAGCAGTCCGCCGGGACAGGGTCTAGAGACCCAGTACTTC	CASSPPGQGLETQYF
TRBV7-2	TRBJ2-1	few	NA	TGTGCCAGCAGCTCCGGGTCTACCTCCTACAATGAGCAGTTCTTC	CASSSGSTSYNEQFF
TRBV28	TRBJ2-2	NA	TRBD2	TGTGCCAGCAGCCCTCATCCCGGGACGGGGGGGTTCTTAACCGGGGAGCTGTTTTTT	CASSPHPGTGGFLTGELFF
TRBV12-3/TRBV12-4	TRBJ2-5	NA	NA	TGTGCCAGCAGTTTACGTCGGCGGGAGACCCAGTACTTC	CASSLRRRETQYF
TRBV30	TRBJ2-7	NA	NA	TGTGCCTGGAGTGTACTTCTTCAGGCCGCAAGGTACGAGCAGTACTTC	CAWSVLLQAARYEQYF
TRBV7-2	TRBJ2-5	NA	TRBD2	TGTGCCAGCAGCTGGCGTAGCGGGGGGCAAGAGACCCAGTACTTC	CASSWRSGGQETQYF
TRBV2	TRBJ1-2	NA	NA	TGTGCCAGCAGTGTTCGCTTCTATGGCTACACCTTC	CASSVRFYGYTF
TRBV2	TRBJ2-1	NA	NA	TGTGCCACCCAACGTGGTAATGAGCAGTTCTTC	CATQRGNEQFF
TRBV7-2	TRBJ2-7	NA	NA	TGTGCCAGCAGGGGTCGGGCGGCATACTACGAGCAGTACTTC	CASRGRAAYYEQYF
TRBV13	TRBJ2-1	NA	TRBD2	TGTGCCAGCGGACTAGCGGGAGGGGCAAATGAGCAGTTCTTC	CASGLAGGANEQFF
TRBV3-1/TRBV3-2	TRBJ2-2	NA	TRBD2	TGTGCCAGCAGCCTGGGACTAGCGGGGAACACCGGGGAGCTGTTTTTT	CASSLGLAGNTGELFF
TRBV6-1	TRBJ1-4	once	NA	TGTGCCAGCAGTGAACTGGTAGGAACTGAAAAACTGTTTTTT	CASSELVGTEKLFF
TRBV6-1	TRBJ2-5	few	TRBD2	TGTGCCAGCAGTGAACGGACTAGCGCAAGAGAGACCCAGTACTTC	CASSERTSARETQYF
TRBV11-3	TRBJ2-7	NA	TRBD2	TGTGCCAGCAGCTGGACTCTTAGCGGGAGGGTCGAGCAGTACTTC	CASSWTLSGRVEQYF
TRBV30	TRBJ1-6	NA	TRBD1	TGTGCCTCCCCCGGGACAGGGAATTCACCCCTCCACTTT	CASPGTGNSPLHF
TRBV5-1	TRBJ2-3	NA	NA	TGCGCCAGCAGCTTGGACGGGAAGAGCACAGATACGCAGTATTTT	CASSLDGKSTDTQYF
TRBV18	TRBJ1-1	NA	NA	TGTGCCAGCTCACTAGCCTCCAGTCCCATGAACACTGAAGCTTTCTTT	CASSLASSPMNTEAFF
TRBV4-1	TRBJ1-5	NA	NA	TGCGCCAGCAGTCTACAGGACCGCAATCAGCCCCAGCATTTT	CASSLQDRNQPQHF
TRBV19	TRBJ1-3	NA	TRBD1	TGTGCCAGTAGTACCCTGGACAGGCGAGACACCATATATTTT	CASSTLDRRDTIYF
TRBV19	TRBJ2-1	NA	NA	TGTGCCAGTAGTATAGAGGCGGGGCTAACCTACAATGAGCAGTTCTTC	CASSIEAGLTYNEQFF
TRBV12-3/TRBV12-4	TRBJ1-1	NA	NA	TGTGCCAGCAGTTCGGGGGGAACTGAAGCTTTCTTT	CASSSGGTEAFF
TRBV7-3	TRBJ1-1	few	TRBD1	TGTGCCAGCAGCTTCGGACAGGGGAACACTGAAGCTTTCTTT	CASSFGQGNTEAFF
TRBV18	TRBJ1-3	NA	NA	TGTGCCAGCTCACTCTCACCAGCTGGAAACACCATATATTTT	CASSLSPAGNTIYF
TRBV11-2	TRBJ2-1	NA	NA	TGTGCCAGCAGCTTCGGGCCAGCCGCCTACAATGAGCAGTTCTTC	CASSFGPAAYNEQFF
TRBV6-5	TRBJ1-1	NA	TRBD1	TGTGCCAGCAGTTACTCGGGACAGGGGACTGAAGCTTTCTTT	CASSYSGQGTEAFF
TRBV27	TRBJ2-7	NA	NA	TGTGCCAGCAGTTGGGGCATGAGGACAGCCTACGAGCAGTACTTC	CASSWGMRTAYEQYF
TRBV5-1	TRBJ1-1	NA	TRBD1	TGCGCCAGCAGCTTGGCACAGGGGCCCGCTTTCTTT	CASSLAQGPAFF
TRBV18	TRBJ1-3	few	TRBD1	TGTGCCAGCTCATTACAGACAGGGTCGAACACCATATATTTT	CASSLQTGSNTIYF
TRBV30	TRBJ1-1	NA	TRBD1	TGTGCCTCGGTAAACAGGGGGCGGGTCGGCACTGAAGCTTTCTTT	CASVNRGRVGTEAFF